This entry lists 32 T cell receptor beta chains sequenced from one sample in a study of identical twins. TCRdb itself ran the 5' RACE reads through MiXCR, one entry per CDR3 protein. In the table there are 350,000 to 500,000 distinct CDR3 sequences, about a fifth of which are singletons. The specimen was naive T cells sorted from blood. The receptors shown here come from a man aged 50 or older in good health.

This clonotype was observed a handful of times. The rearrangement links TRBV5-1 to TRBJ2-1, with D tentatively TRBD1 (6 bases). CDR3 length: 12 amino acids. From germline, CDR1 is SGHRS and CDR2 YFSETQ. V lost 5 bases, J lost 7 bases, and 10 bases lay in between. In nucleotides, the CDR3 is TGCGCCAGCAGGGACAGCTTAAATGAGCAGTTCTTC. Encoded protein: CASRDSLNEQFF. The entire variable domain, with the rest obtained from reference TRBV5-1 and TRBJ2-1, is as follows: KAGVTQTPRYLIKTRGQQVTLSCSPISGHRSVSWYQQTPGQGLQFLFEYFSETQRNKGNFPGRFSGRQFSNSRSEMNVSTLELGDSALYLCASRDSLNEQFFGPGTRLTVL.

This clonotype was seen more than once but under ten times. The chain recombines TRBV12-3 or TRBV12-4 with TRBJ2-7, with D possibly matching TRBD1 (5 bases). The CDR3 spans 12 residues. V lost 6 bases, J lost 6 bases, and 12 bases lay in between. The CDR3 spells CASRTSGFEQYF. For the CDR3, the DNA is TGTGCCAGCAGAACCTCAGGGTTCGAGCAGTACTTC.

This clonotype was counted between two and nine times. The chain uses TRBV12-3 or TRBV12-4 and TRBJ1-2, with a tentative D call TRBD1 (5 bases). This CDR3 has 14 amino acids. The V gene lost 2 bases and the J gene lost 3 bases, with 10 bases spanning the gap. The CDR3 reads CASSLRGTHYGYTF. CDR3 DNA: TGTGCCAGCAGTTTACGGGGGACCCACTATGGCTACACCTTC.

The rearrangement uses TRBV2 and TRBJ2-2; weak D call: TRBD2 (5 bases). V shed 6 bases and J shed 0 bases, with 8 bases lying between them. The CDR3 totals 14 residues. CDR1 and CDR2 from the germline V gene are SNHLY and FYNNEI. The CDR3 loop is CASSRGSNTGELFF. CDR3 coding DNA: TGTGCCAGCAGCCGGGGATCGAACACCGGGGAGCTGTTTTTT.

There are many counts of this clonotype. This sequence joins TRBV7-2 and TRBJ1-6; D gene unclear. Trimming removed 1 base from V and 9 bases from J, with 4 bases in between. The CDR3 sequence is 12 residues long. Per germline, CDR1 SGHTA and CDR2 FQGNSA. CDR3 protein: CASSLGVSPLHF. In nucleotides, the CDR3 is TGTGCCAGCAGCTTAGGAGTTTCACCCCTCCACTTT.

This clonotype occurred a few times. As DNA, the CDR3 is TGCAGTGCTTCGGGCAGTGGGAGCGGAGGAACTGAAGCTTTCTTT. It encodes CSASGSGSGGTEAFF. The chain links TRBV20-1 to TRBJ1-1, with unresolved D. The length of the CDR3 is 15 residues. Germline CDR1 and CDR2: DFQATT and SNEGSKA (reference sequence). V gave up 5 bases and J gave up 5 bases, with 21 bases separating them.

The rearrangement uses TRBV12-3 or TRBV12-4 and TRBJ2-1; TRBD1 matches at 9 bases. Trimming removed 5 bases from V and 8 bases from J; junction bases left unmatched: 10. The length of the CDR3 is 15 residues. The CDR3 protein is CASSAPGQGGYEQFF. DNA for the CDR3: TGTGCCAGCAGTGCACCGGGACAGGGTGGGTATGAGCAGTTCTTC.

This clonotype showed up many times. This chain connects TRBV10-3 to TRBJ2-3, with D tentatively TRBD2 (6 bases). The CDR3 loop spans 14 amino acids. The germline gives CDR1 ENHRY, CDR2 SYGVKD. Trimming left V 6 bases short and J 0 bases short, with 10 bases between. CDR3 residues: CAISRETSTDTQYF. The CDR3, as DNA: TGTGCCATCAGCCGGGAGACTAGCACAGATACGCAGTATTTT.

This clonotype was recorded many times. The chain couples TRBV18 to TRBJ1-2; possibly TRBD1 for D (5 bases). CDR3 length: 15 amino acids. Germline loops: CDR1 KGHSH, CDR2 LQKENI. V was cut by 3 bases and J by 0 bases, with 11 bases left in between. DNA for the CDR3: TGTGCCAGCTCACCCGGGGCAGCTACTAACTATGGCTACACCTTC. Translating gives CASSPGAATNYGYTF.

The chain couples TRBV27 to TRBJ2-1; 7 bases map to TRBD2. After removal of 7 bases from V and 2 bases from J, the junction contained 11 bases not matched to a gene. The CDR3 is made up of 16 amino acids. The V gene's germline CDR1 is MNHEY and CDR2 SMNVEV (reference sequence). The CDR3 nucleotides read TGTGCCAGCAAAAAAGGGGCGGGAGAGACCTACAATGAGCAGTTCTTC. Translating it yields CASKKGAGETYNEQFF.

This clonotype was seen repeatedly, ten times or more. This chain links TRBV20-1 with TRBJ1-3; D not certain. The germline V gene has CDR1 DFQATT and CDR2 SNEGSKA (reference sequence). The CDR3 covers 11 residues. V lost 4 bases, J lost 2 bases, and 3 bases lay in between. CDR3 nucleotides: TGCAGTGCTAAACCTGGAAACACCATATATTTT. Amino acid sequence: CSAKPGNTIYF.

This clonotype turned up a few times. The chain employs TRBV6-2 or TRBV6-3 and TRBJ2-7; TRBD2 matches at 13 bases. V lost 2 bases, J lost 10 bases, and 5 bases stayed unmatched. The length of the CDR3 is 14 residues. Germline-derived CDR1 and CDR2 are MNHEY and SVGEGT. Here the CDR3 DNA reads TGTGCCAGCAGTTACGGGACTAGCGGGATTGTTCAGTACTTC. Translated: CASSYGTSGIVQYF.

This clonotype was seen ten or more times. The chain carries TRBV6-5 and TRBJ2-2; D is possibly TRBD1 or TRBD2 (5 bases each). The CDR3 is made up of 14 amino acids. V was shortened by 0 bases and J by 8 bases, with 10 bases between the two germline ends. Germline lookup yields CDR1 MNHEY and CDR2 SVGAGI. The CDR3 protein is CASSYSVGEGELFF. CDR3 DNA: TGTGCCAGCAGTTACTCGGTGGGGGAGGGGGAGCTGTTTTTT.

V usage is TRBV11-2 and J usage is TRBJ1-2; 9 bases agree with TRBD1. The CDR3 is 17 residues long. In germline, CDR1 is SGHAT, CDR2 FQNNGV. V was clipped by 5 bases and J by 4 bases; unmatched bases: 14. The CDR3 nucleotides are TGTGCCAGCAGCCGGACAGGGGACAGGGCGGGATCCTATGGCTACACCTTC. It translates to CASSRTGDRAGSYGYTF. The full variable domain, its missing parts supplied by reference TRBV11-2 and TRBJ1-2, is EAGVAQSPRYKIIEKRQSVAFWCNPISGHATLYWYQQILGQGPKLLIQFQNNGVVDDSQLPKDRFSAERLKGVDSTLKIQPAKLEDSAVYLCASSRTGDRAGSYGYTFGSGTRLTVV.

The V and J genes are TRBV7-9 and TRBJ1-1, with TRBD1 matching 7 bases. Trimming took 5 bases from V and 6 from J; bases not matched to a gene: 9. CDR1 is SEHNR, CDR2 FQNEAQ, per germline (reference sequence). The CDR3 is 14 amino acids. CDR3 DNA sequence: TGTGCCAGCAGCGCACAGGGGTTTGGCTCTGAAGCTTTCTTT. It codes for CASSAQGFGSEAFF. The variable domain in full, with the rest retrieved from reference TRBV7-9 and TRBJ1-1, is DTGVSQNPRHKITKRGQNVTFRCDPISEHNRLYWYRQTLGQGPEFLTYFQNEAQLEKSRLLSDRFSAERPKGSFSTLEIQRTEQGDSAMYLCASSAQGFGSEAFFGQGTRLTVV.

This clonotype was seen a few times. The chain has TRBV28 and TRBJ2-3; D ambiguous. CDR1 is MDHEN and CDR2 is SYDVKM in the germline V gene. This CDR3 has 18 amino acids. Trimming left V 5 bases short and J 4 bases short, with 25 bases between. The CDR3 sequence: CASSQTLLRLGGPDTQYF. CDR3 sequence (DNA): TGTGCCAGCAGTCAAACTCTCTTAAGGCTAGGCGGCCCAGATACGCAGTATTTT.

Many counts were recorded for this clonotype. The V and J genes are TRBV7-8 and TRBJ1-1, with unresolved D. Per germline, CDR1 SGHVS and CDR2 FQNEAQ. The CDR3 loop spans 13 amino acids. Trimming removed 4 bases from V and 5 bases from J, with 11 bases in between. This chain's CDR3 is CASSYAPWTEAFF. The DNA of the CDR3 is TGTGCCAGCAGCTACGCCCCGTGGACTGAAGCTTTCTTT.

The chain has TRBV7-8 and TRBJ1-1; TRBD1 is a possible D gene (6 bases). V lost 0 bases and J 1 base, leaving 9 bases between the germline ends. There are 15 residues in the CDR3. Germline V lookup: CDR1 SGHVS, CDR2 FQNEAQ. CDR3 nucleotides: TGTGCCAGCAGCTTAGCGGGACATAAGAACACTGAAGCTTTCTTT. Translation: CASSLAGHKNTEAFF.

This clonotype was detected ten times or more. The chain combines TRBV7-2 with TRBJ2-5; D remains ambiguous. The CDR3 totals 12 residues. The V end was cut by 5 bases, the J end by 7 bases, with 11 bases between. Germline values: CDR1 SGHTA, CDR2 FQGNSA. The DNA of the CDR3 is TGTGCCAGCAGCCCCCCCTCGGGGACCCAGTACTTC. It codes for CASSPPSGTQYF.

V usage is TRBV10-2 and J usage is TRBJ1-2; 7 bases map to TRBD1. Germline-derived CDR1 and CDR2 are WSHSY and SAAADI. The CDR3 is made up of 14 amino acids. V shed 3 bases, J shed 4 bases, and the junction held 5 bases outside the gene matches. The CDR3 nucleotides read TGCGCCAGCAGTGATAGGGCAGGGGGCTATGGCTACACCTTC. Its translation is CASSDRAGGYGYTF.

This clonotype was picked up a small number of times. J is TRBJ2-1 and V is TRBV24-1; a weak D match, TRBD2 (6 bases). The CDR3 has 16 amino acids. The V end was cut by 4 bases, the J end by 1 base, with 13 bases between. The V gene's germline CDR1 is KGHDR and CDR2 SFDVKD. The CDR3 spells CATSEPGGGSYNEQFF. The DNA of the CDR3 is TGTGCCACCAGTGAACCAGGTGGGGGGTCCTACAATGAGCAGTTCTTC.

This chain joins TRBV28 and TRBJ2-1; TRBD2 aligns across 9 bases. Germline CDR1 MDHEN, CDR2 SYDVKM. With V trimmed by 7 bases and J by 0 bases, 4 bases remained unmatched. CDR3 size: 15 residues. CDR3 in amino acids: CASMTSGSSYNEQFF. CDR3 in DNA: TGTGCCAGCATGACTAGCGGAAGCTCCTACAATGAGCAGTTCTTC.

Written as DNA, the CDR3 is TGCAGCGTTGTAAGACAGGGGGCCCAGTACTTC. Amino acids: CSVVRQGAQYF. The genes are TRBV29-1 and TRBJ2-5; TRBD1 agrees at 9 bases. With V trimmed by 4 bases and J by 9 bases, 3 bases remained unmatched. The germline gives CDR1 SQVTM, CDR2 ANQGSEA. The CDR3 contains 11 residues.

This clonotype was seen ten or more times. The gene calls are TRBV7-2 and TRBJ1-1, with TRBD1 identical over 7 bases. V was pared by 4 bases and J by 0 bases, with 5 bases of the junction left unmatched. This CDR3 region has 15 residues. The germline V gene has CDR1 SGHTA and CDR2 FQGNSA. The CDR3 DNA reads as TGTGCCAGCAGCTATTCAGGGGGAATGAACACTGAAGCTTTCTTT. Protein: CASSYSGGMNTEAFF. Looking up the rest from reference TRBV7-2 and TRBJ1-1 gives the full variable domain: GAGVSQSPSNKVTEKGKDVELRCDPISGHTALYWYRQSLGQGLEFLIYFQGNSAPDKSGLPSDRFSAERTGGSVSTLTIQRTQQEDSAVYLCASSYSGGMNTEAFFGQGTRLTVV.

The chain recombines TRBV4-1 with TRBJ2-1; 9 nucleotides match TRBD1. V lost 5 bases to trimming and J lost 6 bases; unmatched junction nucleotides: 11. Germline V lookup: CDR1 MGHRA, CDR2 YSYEKL. This CDR3 has 16 amino acids. CDR3 sequence (DNA): TGCGCCAGCAGCATCGGGACAGGGTTCCGGGGCAATGAGCAGTTCTTC. This codes for CASSIGTGFRGNEQFF.

This clonotype showed up just once. This chain joins TRBV4-2 and TRBJ2-2; 10 bases align to TRBD2. V lost 0 bases to trimming and J lost 4 bases; unmatched junction nucleotides: 17. Germline assignment: CDR1 LGHNA and CDR2 YNFKEQ. The CDR3 sequence is 21 residues long. Written as DNA, the CDR3 is TGTGCCAGCAGCCAAGATCCGAGGACTAGCGGAGTTACTATATTCACCGGGGAGCTGTTTTTT. As protein: CASSQDPRTSGVTIFTGELFF.

This chain connects TRBV19 to TRBJ1-1; no reliable D call. V dropped 7 bases and J dropped 0 bases, with 21 bases sitting between them. This CDR3 contains 17 residues. Germline V gene lookup returns CDR1 LNHDA and CDR2 SQIVND (reference sequence). The CDR3 DNA follows: TGTGCCAGTACCCTACTAGGCCCAGGACGGATGAACACTGAAGCTTTCTTT. It specifies CASTLLGPGRMNTEAFF.

This rearrangement joins TRBV6-1 to TRBJ2-7, with D hard to call. V was shortened by 4 bases and J by 5 bases, with 18 bases between the two germline ends. The germline CDR1 and CDR2 sequences are MNHNS and SASEGT. This CDR3 is 15 amino acids long. CDR3: CASSGLGSSQNEQYF. The CDR3 DNA is TGTGCCAGCAGTGGTTTAGGGTCGAGTCAAAACGAGCAGTACTTC.

The sample holds many counts of this clonotype. The chain recombines TRBV15 with TRBJ2-7; D unclear. V lost 0 bases, J lost 1 base, and 10 bases lay in between. The CDR3 has 15 residues. CDR1 is LNHNV and CDR2 is YYDKDF in the germline V gene (reference sequence). The CDR3 DNA sequence: TGTGCCACCAGCAGAGATCCTGGGCAGTCCTACGAGCAGTACTTC. Amino acids: CATSRDPGQSYEQYF.

Worth noting for this clonotype: A much larger clone differs from this one at a single base, so this may be a read error. The rearrangement joins TRBV5-1 to TRBJ2-1, with D maybe TRBD2 (6 bases). Germline CDR1 SGHRS, CDR2 YFSETQ. The CDR3 is made up of 14 amino acids. CDR3 sequence: CAGSYLTPSDEQFF. The CDR3 nucleotides read TGCGCCGGCAGCTACCTAACCCCTAGCGATGAGCAGTTCTTC.

The rearrangement links TRBV5-6 to TRBJ2-3; 7 positions agree with TRBD1. With V trimmed by 7 bases and J by 3 bases, 8 bases remained unmatched. CDR1 and CDR2 (germline): SGHDT, YYEEEE. The CDR3 runs 14 residues. DNA for the CDR3: TGTGCCAGCGAACGGGGACAGCGGACAGATACGCAGTATTTT. Amino acids: CASERGQRTDTQYF.

This clonotype was detected ten times or more. V is TRBV5-1 and J is TRBJ2-6; D might be TRBD1 (5 bases). Looked up from germline, CDR1 is SGHRS and CDR2 is YFSETQ. CDR3 length: 16 amino acids. Trimming took 0 bases from V and 2 from J, leaving 9 bases between them. The CDR3 coding sequence is TGCGCCAGCAGCTTGGATTGGGGCCCTGGGGCCAACGTCCTGACTTTC. The encoded protein is CASSLDWGPGANVLTF.